The source of this TCR beta chain is a study of CD8 T cells in ankylosing spondylitis. The study's findings and limits: In ankylosing spondylitis blood, a motif of eight highly homologous TCR beta variants appeared characteristic. Clones that were linked to disease were CD8+ and were relatively rare in peripheral blood.

TCRdb re-analysed the 5' RACE reads in MiXCR, keeping a single row per CDR3 protein. The table includes over 700,000 distinct CDR3 sequences, roughly 19% detected once. This CDR3 spans 16 amino acids. V gave up 6 bases and J gave up 6 bases; unmatched junction bases: 9. Germline assignment: CDR1 MNHEY and CDR2 SVGEGT. As regards this clonotype: What it recognizes is unknown.

The chain carries TRBV6-2 or TRBV6-3 and TRBJ2-1; 12 bases map to TRBD2. This sequence originates from a male donor with ankylosing spondylitis. The sequencing input was blood, either unsorted or a sorted T cell fraction (not recorded which). The CDR3 nucleotides read TGTGCCAGCAGCCTACAGACTAGCGGGAGTTTCAATGAGCAGTTCTTC. It yields the protein CASSLQTSGSFNEQFF.